The rows below give T cell receptor beta chains drawn from one sample of a study of blood T cell repertoires in COVID-19. This table comes from immunoSEQ multiplex PCR, and its TCRdb copy is limited to in-frame clones, with some not included. The sample lists 70,000 or so clones; 65% to 85% were seen once. Material: peripheral blood. Source of these receptors: a man between 60 and 75 years old with COVID-19, enrolled during active disease. Both conserved end residues are part of each CDR3. Fields, in order: D gene, clone size, J gene, CDR3 length, V gene, CDR3 DNA, CDR3 protein. A D gene is named only where the DNA matches it firmly. Expanded clones get a size class; other rows say once, few or many, or leave the size out.

D: TRBD2
size: -
J: TRBJ2-2
length: 14
V: TRBV7-3
DNA: TGTGCCAGCAGCCCGACTAGCTTCACCGGGGAGCTGTTTTTT
CDR3: CASSPTSFTGELFF

D: -
size: once
J: TRBJ2-1
length: 16
V: TRBV3-1/TRBV3-2
DNA: TGTGCCAGCAGCCAAGGGGTCGACAGCTCCTACAATGAGCAGTTCTTC
CDR3: CASSQGVDSSYNEQFF

D: -
size: few
J: TRBJ2-7
length: 12
V: TRBV29-1
DNA: TGCAGCGCCTCTCCCGGGAACTACGAGCAGTACTTC
CDR3: CSASPGNYEQYF

D: -
size: -
J: TRBJ1-1
length: 15
V: TRBV4-1
DNA: TGCGCCAGCAGCCAAGGCCCCGGGTTCAACACTGAAGCTTTCTTT
CDR3: CASSQGPGFNTEAFF

D: -
size: -
J: TRBJ2-2
length: 14
V: TRBV6-1
DNA: TGTGCCAGCAGTGAACTTAGGGGTCACGGGGAGCTGTTTTTT
CDR3: CASSELRGHGELFF

D: TRBD2
size: -
J: TRBJ2-3
length: 19
V: TRBV11-2
DNA: TGTGCCAGCAGGGACCGGGGGCTAGCGGGACCCCAGCAGAGAGATACGCAGTATTTT
CDR3: CASRDRGLAGPQQRDTQYF

D: -
size: -
J: TRBJ2-7
length: 12
V: TRBV6-2/TRBV6-3
DNA: TGTGCCAGCAGTCGGTCGACCTACGAGCAGTACTTC
CDR3: CASSRSTYEQYF

D: -
size: -
J: TRBJ1-1
length: 16
V: TRBV25-1
DNA: TGTGCCAGCAGATTGACGGGACGGGGGGACGGCACTGAAGCTTTCTTT
CDR3: CASRLTGRGDGTEAFF

D: -
size: -
J: TRBJ1-6
length: 13
V: TRBV18
DNA: TGTGCCAGCTCACCGGACACGGTTAACCCCCTCCACTTT
CDR3: CASSPDTVNPLHF

D: -
size: few
J: TRBJ1-1
length: 14
V: TRBV2
DNA: TGTGCCAGCACAGTGAGGGGGACGAACACTGAAGCTTTCTTT
CDR3: CASTVRGTNTEAFF

D: -
size: -
J: TRBJ2-3
length: 13
V: TRBV5-5
DNA: TGTGCCAGCAGCTTGGAGCGAGGGGATACGCAGTATTTT
CDR3: CASSLERGDTQYF

D: -
size: few
J: TRBJ1-5
length: 16
V: TRBV9
DNA: TGTGCCAGCAGCGTAGGGGAGGGGATGGGAAGGCAGCCCCAGCATTTT
CDR3: CASSVGEGMGRQPQHF

D: -
size: -
J: TRBJ2-1
length: 14
V: TRBV10-2
DNA: TGCGCCAGCAGTGCGACTACCTACTACAATGAGCAGTTCTTC
CDR3: CASSATTYYNEQFF

D: TRBD2
size: once
J: TRBJ2-5
length: 15
V: TRBV29-1
DNA: TGCAGCGTTGAAAGTAGCGGGATGAGTCAAGAGACCCAGTACTTC
CDR3: CSVESSGMSQETQYF

D: -
size: -
J: TRBJ1-1
length: 12
V: TRBV6-5
DNA: TGTGCCAGCAAGGGTCGGACAGACGAAGCTTTCTTT
CDR3: CASKGRTDEAFF

D: -
size: -
J: TRBJ2-3
length: 16
V: TRBV24-1
DNA: TGTGCCACCAGTGATCCGACAGACTTACACACAGATACGCAGTATTTT
CDR3: CATSDPTDLHTDTQYF

D: TRBD2
size: -
J: TRBJ2-1
length: 14
V: TRBV6-1
DNA: TGTGCCAGCAGTGAACGGGGACTAGCTGGTGAGCAGTTCTTC
CDR3: CASSERGLAGEQFF

D: TRBD1
size: -
J: TRBJ2-5
length: 15
V: TRBV5-1
DNA: TGCGCCAGCAGCCCCGGGACAGGAGAGGGAGAGACCCAGTACTTC
CDR3: CASSPGTGEGETQYF

D: -
size: -
J: TRBJ1-5
length: 13
V: TRBV19
DNA: TGTGCCAGTAGTATAGAGCGATATCAGCCCCAGCATTTT
CDR3: CASSIERYQPQHF

D: -
size: -
J: TRBJ2-7
length: 12
V: TRBV12-3/TRBV12-4
DNA: TGTGCCAGCAGGCGCCGACTAACCGAGCAGTACTTC
CDR3: CASRRRLTEQYF

D: -
size: -
J: TRBJ1-5
length: 13
V: TRBV14
DNA: TGTGCCAGCAGCCGGGACACCAATCAGCCCCAGCATTTT
CDR3: CASSRDTNQPQHF

D: TRBD1
size: -
J: TRBJ1-2
length: 15
V: TRBV4-1
DNA: TGCGCCAGCAGCCCGGACAGGGGGTCGTTGGATGGCTACACCTTC
CDR3: CASSPDRGSLDGYTF

D: -
size: -
J: TRBJ2-5
length: 14
V: TRBV18
DNA: TGTGCCAGCTCATTAGGACAAGAACAAGAGACCCAGTACTTC
CDR3: CASSLGQEQETQYF

D: -
size: -
J: TRBJ2-5
length: 11
V: TRBV20-1
DNA: TGCAGTGCTTCGGAGGGTGGGACCCAGTACTTC
CDR3: CSASEGGTQYF

D: -
size: -
J: TRBJ1-5
length: 16
V: TRBV14
DNA: TGTGCCAGCAGCCAAAAGCATAGGGGGAGCAATCAGCCCCAGCATTTT
CDR3: CASSQKHRGSNQPQHF

D: TRBD2
size: once
J: TRBJ2-5
length: 17
V: TRBV7-9
DNA: TGTGCCAGCAGCCAGACCCTATCGGGACTAGCCCAAGAGACCCAGTACTTC
CDR3: CASSQTLSGLAQETQYF

D: TRBD1
size: few
J: TRBJ2-5
length: 17
V: TRBV18
DNA: TGTGCCAGCTCACCCGTAAGGACGAAAAGACAGGGGGAGACCCAGTACTTC
CDR3: CASSPVRTKRQGETQYF

D: -
size: -
J: TRBJ2-2
length: 13
V: TRBV27
DNA: TGTGCCAGCACCCAGGTGAACACCGGGGAGCTGTTTTTT
CDR3: CASTQVNTGELFF

D: TRBD1
size: -
J: TRBJ2-7
length: 15
V: TRBV15
DNA: TGTGCCACCAGCAAAGGGACAGGCGAGATGAACGAGCAGTACTTC
CDR3: CATSKGTGEMNEQYF

D: -
size: -
J: TRBJ2-5
length: 14
V: TRBV18
DNA: TGTGCCAGCTCACCTGGACTTGAGGTCGAGACCCAGTACTTC
CDR3: CASSPGLEVETQYF

D: TRBD1
size: few
J: TRBJ1-5
length: 14
V: TRBV19
DNA: TGTGCCAGTAGTACGGACAGGGGATGGCAGCCCCAGCATTTT
CDR3: CASSTDRGWQPQHF

D: TRBD1
size: -
J: TRBJ1-1
length: 15
V: TRBV9
DNA: TGTGCCAGCAGCGTAGGGGGACAGGCGAACACTGAAGCTTTCTTT
CDR3: CASSVGGQANTEAFF

D: -
size: -
J: TRBJ2-7
length: 14
V: TRBV10-3
DNA: TGTGCCATCAGTGAGTTCGGCAGGGAGGACGAGCAGTACTTC
CDR3: CAISEFGREDEQYF

D: TRBD1
size: many
J: TRBJ2-5
length: 16
V: TRBV2
DNA: TGTGCCAGCTTGAAGACACGGACAGGGGCGGGAGAGACCCAGTACTTC
CDR3: CASLKTRTGAGETQYF

D: -
size: -
J: TRBJ1-5
length: 13
V: TRBV6-6
DNA: TGTGCCAGCAGTCAATCACAGGGTCAGCCCCAGCATTTT
CDR3: CASSQSQGQPQHF

D: -
size: -
J: TRBJ1-5
length: 15
V: TRBV19
DNA: TGTGCCAGTAGGGGGGTGGGGACTGGCAATCAGCCCCAGCATTTT
CDR3: CASRGVGTGNQPQHF

D: -
size: -
J: TRBJ1-1
length: 13
V: TRBV29-1
DNA: TGCAGCGTGCGTGGGAGCGCGGTCACTGAAGCTTTCTTT
CDR3: CSVRGSAVTEAFF

D: TRBD2
size: few
J: TRBJ2-1
length: 14
V: TRBV9
DNA: TGTGCCAGCAGCGAAAGCGGGAGGCACAATGAGCAGTTCTTC
CDR3: CASSESGRHNEQFF

D: -
size: once
J: TRBJ2-1
length: 16
V: TRBV19
DNA: TGTGCCAGCAAAAAGACAGCCGATAGTCTCTACAATGAGCAGTTCTTC
CDR3: CASKKTADSLYNEQFF

D: TRBD1
size: -
J: TRBJ1-3
length: 16
V: TRBV9
DNA: TGTGCCAGCAGCCCGACAGGGGGCATCTCTGGAAACACCATATATTTT
CDR3: CASSPTGGISGNTIYF

D: -
size: -
J: TRBJ1-2
length: 13
V: TRBV29-1
DNA: TGCAGCGTTGTCGCGGGGTCGGGGTATGGCTACACCTTC
CDR3: CSVVAGSGYGYTF

D: TRBD1
size: -
J: TRBJ1-2
length: 14
V: TRBV6-5
DNA: TGTGCCAGCAACCCGGACAGGGGGGCTGAGGGCTACACCTTC
CDR3: CASNPDRGAEGYTF

D: TRBD2
size: -
J: TRBJ2-5
length: 15
V: TRBV5-6
DNA: TGTGCCAGCAGCTTGGCCGTTAGCGGGAAGGAGACCCAGTACTTC
CDR3: CASSLAVSGKETQYF

D: -
size: -
J: TRBJ2-2
length: 15
V: TRBV11-3
DNA: TGTGCCAGCAGCAGTAGGGGGATGAACACCGGGGAGCTGTTTTTT
CDR3: CASSSRGMNTGELFF

D: TRBD2
size: -
J: TRBJ2-3
length: 15
V: TRBV18
DNA: TGTGCCAGCTCACCAAGACTAGCGGGCACAGATACGCAGTATTTT
CDR3: CASSPRLAGTDTQYF

D: TRBD2
size: -
J: TRBJ2-1
length: 14
V: TRBV7-3
DNA: TGTGCCAGCAGCTTGTTAGCGGGAGATAATGAGCAGTTCTTC
CDR3: CASSLLAGDNEQFF

D: -
size: -
J: TRBJ2-1
length: 12
V: TRBV5-5
DNA: TGTGCCAGCAGCTTGAGGGGGTCGGTGCAGTTCTTC
CDR3: CASSLRGSVQFF

D: -
size: -
J: TRBJ2-1
length: 15
V: TRBV11-3
DNA: TGTGCCAGCAGCTTTTTGACAGGCTCGGGCAATGAGCAGTTCTTC
CDR3: CASSFLTGSGNEQFF

D: -
size: -
J: TRBJ2-1
length: 11
V: TRBV5-1
DNA: TGCGCCAGCAGCCAGGACAATGAGCAGTTCTTC
CDR3: CASSQDNEQFF

D: TRBD1
size: -
J: TRBJ2-4
length: 15
V: TRBV28
DNA: TGTGCCAGCAGTCTGTCCGGGACAGGGGGTGACATTCAGTACTTC
CDR3: CASSLSGTGGDIQYF

D: -
size: -
J: TRBJ1-4
length: 14
V: TRBV28
DNA: TGTGCCAGCAGGATTCCGGGACAAGCTGAAAAACTGTTTTTT
CDR3: CASRIPGQAEKLFF

D: -
size: -
J: TRBJ2-7
length: 13
V: TRBV30
DNA: TGTGCCTGGAGGCTGGGGGAGGCCTACGAGCAGTACTTC
CDR3: CAWRLGEAYEQYF

D: -
size: -
J: TRBJ2-5
length: 13
V: TRBV18
DNA: TGTGCCAGCGCCGACGCGAGGCAAGAGACCCAGTACTTC
CDR3: CASADARQETQYF

D: TRBD1
size: -
J: TRBJ2-7
length: 14
V: TRBV30
DNA: TGTGCCTGGAGTGGGGACAGGGGGCTCTACGAGCAGTACTTC
CDR3: CAWSGDRGLYEQYF

D: TRBD1
size: -
J: TRBJ2-2
length: 16
V: TRBV28
DNA: TGTGCCAGCAGTTTGTTGGGACAGGTAGTTACCGGGGAGCTGTTTTTT
CDR3: CASSLLGQVVTGELFF

D: -
size: -
J: TRBJ2-1
length: 16
V: TRBV6-1
DNA: TGTGCCAGCAGTGAAAAGCGGAGAAGCCCCTACAATGAGCAGTTCTTC
CDR3: CASSEKRRSPYNEQFF

D: -
size: -
J: TRBJ2-5
length: 15
V: TRBV27
DNA: TGTGCCACGACGCGAAAGGGCGGGGTAAGGGAGACCCAGTACTTC
CDR3: CATTRKGGVRETQYF

D: -
size: -
J: TRBJ2-2
length: 14
V: TRBV28
DNA: TGTGCCAGCGCCCGGGGGTCCCGCACCGGGGAGCTGTTTTTT
CDR3: CASARGSRTGELFF

D: -
size: -
J: TRBJ1-1
length: 15
V: TRBV18
DNA: TGTGCCAGCTCACACTCGGACCGGGAGGACACTGAAGCTTTCTTT
CDR3: CASSHSDREDTEAFF

D: TRBD1
size: few
J: TRBJ2-7
length: 16
V: TRBV25-1
DNA: TGTGCCAGCAGTGGCAGGGACAGGGGTCGATCCTACGAGCAGTACTTC
CDR3: CASSGRDRGRSYEQYF